These T cell receptor beta chains were read from a single sample in a study of beta chain features in type 1 diabetes. Clones were read by immunoSEQ multiplex PCR, and TCRdb kept only the in-frame ones, dropping some. The sample carries more than 250,000 clones, approximately 16% recorded once. The source material was naive CD4+ T cells from blood. The receptors derive from a man aged 18 to 29 with type 1 diabetes. Each CDR3 is given with its conserved first and last residue. Fields, in order: J gene, clone size, D gene, V gene, CDR3 length, CDR3 protein, CDR3 DNA. The D gene is left open where the match is weak. Rows give clone size only sometimes, using once, few, many, or a class for an expanded clone.

J: TRBJ2-3
size: .
D: .
V: TRBV27
length: 18
CDR3: CASSLPRRLEQVTDTQYF
DNA: TGTGCCAGCAGTTTACCCCGGAGGCTGGAACAAGTGACAGATACGCAGTATTTT

J: TRBJ2-7
size: .
D: TRBD1
V: TRBV18
length: 14
CDR3: CASSPGQGVYEQYF
DNA: TGTGCCAGCTCACCGGGACAGGGGGTCTACGAGCAGTACTTC

J: TRBJ1-6
size: .
D: .
V: TRBV30
length: 12
CDR3: CAWSPGLQALHF
DNA: TGTGCCTGGAGTCCCGGACTTCAGGCCCTCCACTTT

J: TRBJ2-1
size: .
D: .
V: TRBV18
length: 16
CDR3: CASSVLSGNAYNEQFF
DNA: TGTGCCAGCTCAGTCCTTAGCGGAAACGCCTACAATGAGCAGTTCTTC

J: TRBJ2-7
size: few
D: TRBD1
V: TRBV5-1
length: 16
CDR3: CASSLGDSHITYEQYF
DNA: TGCGCCAGCAGCTTAGGGGACAGCCATATCACCTACGAGCAGTACTTC

J: TRBJ2-1
size: .
D: .
V: TRBV4-2
length: 15
CDR3: CASSPYSSRNNEQFF
DNA: TGTGCCAGCAGCCCGTATTCCTCGAGAAACAATGAGCAGTTCTTC

J: TRBJ1-5
size: .
D: .
V: TRBV7-9
length: 17
CDR3: CASSLVRGGDSNQPQHF
DNA: TGTGCCAGCAGCTTAGTGCGGGGGGGAGATAGCAATCAGCCCCAGCATTTT

J: TRBJ1-2
size: .
D: TRBD1
V: TRBV2
length: 14
CDR3: CASSSSQGDYGYTF
DNA: TGTGCCAGCAGCTCGTCGCAGGGGGACTATGGCTACACCTTC

J: TRBJ2-3
size: few
D: TRBD2
V: TRBV4-2
length: 17
CDR3: CASSLYLGLDMGDTQYF
DNA: TGTGCCAGCAGCCTCTACCTGGGACTAGATATGGGGGATACGCAGTATTTT

J: TRBJ1-3
size: few
D: TRBD1
V: TRBV5-4
length: 13
CDR3: CASSLGRTGRRYF
DNA: TGTGCCAGCAGCTTGGGCAGGACAGGGAGGCGGTATTTT

J: TRBJ2-7
size: .
D: TRBD1
V: TRBV2
length: 15
CDR3: CASSVGNRGPYEQYF
DNA: TGTGCCAGCAGTGTAGGGAACAGGGGGCCGTACGAGCAGTACTTC

J: TRBJ2-5
size: few
D: TRBD2
V: TRBV5-1
length: 16
CDR3: CASSLASGATQETQYF
DNA: TGCGCCAGCAGCTTGGCCAGCGGGGCGACTCAAGAGACCCAGTACTTC

J: TRBJ2-7
size: few
D: .
V: TRBV4-1
length: 17
CDR3: CASSQDRIGVLSYEQYF
DNA: TGCGCCAGCAGCCAAGATCGGATCGGGGTACTCTCCTACGAGCAGTACTTC

J: TRBJ2-1
size: few
D: TRBD2
V: TRBV25-1
length: 14
CDR3: CASSESSGNNEQFF
DNA: TGTGCCAGCAGTGAATCTAGCGGAAACAATGAGCAGTTCTTC

J: TRBJ2-2
size: few
D: .
V: TRBV7-9
length: 14
CDR3: CASSPNTGTGELFF
DNA: TGTGCCAGCAGCCCAAACACAGGGACCGGGGAGCTGTTTTTT

J: TRBJ2-2
size: few
D: TRBD2
V: TRBV18
length: 15
CDR3: CASSPSGRSTGELFF
DNA: TGTGCCAGCTCACCTAGCGGGAGGAGCACCGGGGAGCTGTTTTTT

J: TRBJ2-4
size: few
D: TRBD1
V: TRBV7-8
length: 14
CDR3: CASAGGWSKNIQYF
DNA: TGTGCCAGCGCAGGGGGCTGGTCCAAAAACATTCAGTACTTC

J: TRBJ1-2
size: .
D: TRBD1
V: TRBV7-2
length: 14
CDR3: CASSEGQGNYGYTF
DNA: TGTGCCAGCAGCGAGGGACAGGGGAACTATGGCTACACCTTC

J: TRBJ1-2
size: few
D: .
V: TRBV28
length: 12
CDR3: CASSQDGYGYTF
DNA: TGTGCCAGCAGTCAAGACGGGTATGGCTACACCTTC

J: TRBJ2-5
size: few
D: .
V: TRBV10-3
length: 13
CDR3: CAISGRDKETQYF
DNA: TGTGCCATTTCCGGCAGGGATAAGGAGACCCAGTACTTC

J: TRBJ1-3
size: few
D: .
V: TRBV7-6
length: 17
CDR3: CASSPMTGSRSGNTIYF
DNA: TGTGCCAGCAGCCCAATGACGGGGAGTAGAAGTGGAAACACCATATATTTT

J: TRBJ2-1
size: few
D: .
V: TRBV15
length: 15
CDR3: CATSSYSRRGNEQFF
DNA: TGTGCCACCAGCAGCTACTCCCGACGGGGTAATGAGCAGTTCTTC

J: TRBJ2-7
size: few
D: .
V: TRBV27
length: 12
CDR3: CASSQRGYEQYF
DNA: TGTGCCAGCAGCCAAAGGGGCTACGAGCAGTACTTC

J: TRBJ2-4
size: .
D: TRBD2
V: TRBV6-6
length: 15
CDR3: CASSTSGLAKNIQYF
DNA: TGTGCCAGCAGTACTAGCGGTCTAGCCAAAAACATTCAGTACTTC

J: TRBJ2-5
size: few
D: TRBD1
V: TRBV7-9
length: 14
CDR3: CASSWDREGETQYF
DNA: TGTGCCAGCAGCTGGGACAGGGAAGGGGAGACCCAGTACTTC

J: TRBJ2-1
size: .
D: .
V: TRBV28
length: 15
CDR3: CASSQQQGQYNEQFF
DNA: TGTGCCAGCAGTCAACAGCAAGGACAGTACAATGAGCAGTTCTTC

J: TRBJ2-3
size: few
D: .
V: TRBV4-3
length: 14
CDR3: CASSQDQVTDTQYF
DNA: TGCGCCAGCAGCCAAGATCAGGTCACAGATACGCAGTATTTT